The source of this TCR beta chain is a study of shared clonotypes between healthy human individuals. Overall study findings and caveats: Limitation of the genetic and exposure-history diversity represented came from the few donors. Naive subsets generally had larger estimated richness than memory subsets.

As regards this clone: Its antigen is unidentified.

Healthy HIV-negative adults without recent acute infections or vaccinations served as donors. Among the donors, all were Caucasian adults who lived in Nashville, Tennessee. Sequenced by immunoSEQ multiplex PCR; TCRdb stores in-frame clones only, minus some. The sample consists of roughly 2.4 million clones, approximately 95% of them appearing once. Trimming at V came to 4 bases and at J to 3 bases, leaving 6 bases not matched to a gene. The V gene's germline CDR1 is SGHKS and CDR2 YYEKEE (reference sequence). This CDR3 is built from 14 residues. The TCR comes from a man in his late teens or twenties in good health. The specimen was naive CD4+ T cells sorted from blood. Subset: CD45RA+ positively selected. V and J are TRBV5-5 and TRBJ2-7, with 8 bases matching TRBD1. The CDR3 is CASSPDGQGYEQYF. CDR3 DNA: TGTGCCAGCAGCCCGGATGGACAGGGCTACGAGCAGTACTTC.